This T cell receptor beta chain was recorded in a study of cytomegalovirus exposure and HLA in healthy donors. This clone was observed a handful of times. The PCR ran on 60 Vbeta and 13 Jbeta primers. Only in-frame clones appear in the TCRdb table, and some are missing; sequencing was by immunoSEQ multiplex PCR. The sample has 90,000 to 150,000 clones, roughly three fifths seen once. The sequenced sample was PBMCs. The origin of this receptor is a man aged 40-55 years in good health and CMV-seropositive.

The CDR3 region has the DNA TGTGCCAGCAGCTCAAGCGGAGGTACTAACTATGGCTACACCTTC. Translated, it gives CASSSSGGTNYGYTF. The rearrangement uses TRBV21-1 and TRBJ1-2. TRBV21-1 is reported as a pseudogene. The CDR3 length is 15 residues.